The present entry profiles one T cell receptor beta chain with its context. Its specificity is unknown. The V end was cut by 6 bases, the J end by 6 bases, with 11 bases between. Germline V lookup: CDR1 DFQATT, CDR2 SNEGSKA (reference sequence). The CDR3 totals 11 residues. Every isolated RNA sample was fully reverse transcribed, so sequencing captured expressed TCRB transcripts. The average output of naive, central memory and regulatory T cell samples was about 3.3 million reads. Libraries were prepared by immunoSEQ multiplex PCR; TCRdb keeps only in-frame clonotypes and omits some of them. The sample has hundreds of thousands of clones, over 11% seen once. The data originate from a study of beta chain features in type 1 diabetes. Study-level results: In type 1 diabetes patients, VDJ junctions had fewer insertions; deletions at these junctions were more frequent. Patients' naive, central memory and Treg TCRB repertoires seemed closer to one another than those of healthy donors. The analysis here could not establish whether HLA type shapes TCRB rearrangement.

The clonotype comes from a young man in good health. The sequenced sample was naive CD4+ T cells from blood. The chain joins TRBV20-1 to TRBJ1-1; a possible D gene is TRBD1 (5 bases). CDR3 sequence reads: CSAQGLAEAFF. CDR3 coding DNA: TGCAGTGCCCAGGGTTTGGCTGAAGCTTTCTTT.